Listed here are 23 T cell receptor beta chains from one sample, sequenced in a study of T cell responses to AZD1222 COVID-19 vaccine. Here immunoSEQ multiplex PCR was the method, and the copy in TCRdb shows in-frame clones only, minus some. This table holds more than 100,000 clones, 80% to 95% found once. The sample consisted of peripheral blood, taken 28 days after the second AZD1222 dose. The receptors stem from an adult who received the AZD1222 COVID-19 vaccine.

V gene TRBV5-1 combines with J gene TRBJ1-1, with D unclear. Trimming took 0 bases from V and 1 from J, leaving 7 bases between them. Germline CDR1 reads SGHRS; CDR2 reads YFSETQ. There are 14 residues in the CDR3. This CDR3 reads CASSLEATNTEAFF. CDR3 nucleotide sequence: TGCGCCAGCAGCTTGGAGGCCACGAACACTGAAGCTTTCTTT.

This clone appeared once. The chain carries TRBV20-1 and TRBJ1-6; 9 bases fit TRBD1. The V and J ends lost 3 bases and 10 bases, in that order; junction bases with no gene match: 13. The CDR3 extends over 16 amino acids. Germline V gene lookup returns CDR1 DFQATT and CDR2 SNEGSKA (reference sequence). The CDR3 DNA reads TGCAGTGCTAGTTCGGGTTATAACAGGGGGCTCTCACCCCTCCACTTT. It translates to CSASSGYNRGLSPLHF.

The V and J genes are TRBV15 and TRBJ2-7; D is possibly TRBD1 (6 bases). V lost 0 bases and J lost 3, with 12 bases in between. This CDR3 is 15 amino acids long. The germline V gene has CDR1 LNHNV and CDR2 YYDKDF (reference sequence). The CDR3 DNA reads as TGTGCCACCAGCAGAGAATCAAGGGGGAACTACGAGCAGTACTTC. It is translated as CATSRESRGNYEQYF.

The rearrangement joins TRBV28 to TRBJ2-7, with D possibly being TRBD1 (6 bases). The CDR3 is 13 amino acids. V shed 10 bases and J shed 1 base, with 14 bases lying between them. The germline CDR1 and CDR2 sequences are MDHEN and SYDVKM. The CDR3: CAIGQSESYEQYF. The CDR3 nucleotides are TGTGCCATCGGACAGAGCGAGTCCTACGAGCAGTACTTC.

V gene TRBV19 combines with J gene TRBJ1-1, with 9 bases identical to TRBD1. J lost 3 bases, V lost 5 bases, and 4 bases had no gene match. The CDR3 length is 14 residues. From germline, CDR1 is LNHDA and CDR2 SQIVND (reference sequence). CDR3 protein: CASSGGTGYTEAFF. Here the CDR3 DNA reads TGTGCCAGTAGTGGCGGGACAGGGTACACTGAAGCTTTCTTT.

CDR3 region: CATSRVTATSTDTQYF. CDR3 nucleotides: TGTGCCACCAGCAGAGTAACGGCGACTAGCACAGATACGCAGTATTTT. The chain uses TRBV15 and TRBJ2-3, with D unresolved. This CDR3 comprises 16 residues. CDR1 is LNHNV, CDR2 YYDKDF, per germline (reference sequence). V lost 1 base and J lost 0, with 11 bases in between.

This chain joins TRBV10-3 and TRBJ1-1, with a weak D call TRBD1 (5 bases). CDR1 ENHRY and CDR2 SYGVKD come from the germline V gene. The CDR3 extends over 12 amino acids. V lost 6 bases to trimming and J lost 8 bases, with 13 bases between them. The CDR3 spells CAIRQGGGEAFF. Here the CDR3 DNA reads TGTGCCATCAGGCAGGGTGGTGGGGAAGCTTTCTTT.

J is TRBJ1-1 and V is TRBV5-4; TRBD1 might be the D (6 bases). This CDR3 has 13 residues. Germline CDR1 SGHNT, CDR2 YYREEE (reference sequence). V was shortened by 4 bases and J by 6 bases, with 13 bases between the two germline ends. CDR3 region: CASSHVGGPEAFF. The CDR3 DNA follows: TGTGCCAGCAGCCACGTGGGGGGGCCTGAAGCTTTCTTT.

The CDR3 loop is CASSSLEEQYF. CDR3 bases: TGTGCCAGCTCCTCCCTTGAAGAGCAGTACTTC. The chain combines TRBV18 with TRBJ2-7; D is unclear. The CDR3 consists of 11 residues. V gave up 6 bases and J gave up 7 bases, with 10 bases separating them. Per germline, CDR1 KGHSH and CDR2 LQKENI.

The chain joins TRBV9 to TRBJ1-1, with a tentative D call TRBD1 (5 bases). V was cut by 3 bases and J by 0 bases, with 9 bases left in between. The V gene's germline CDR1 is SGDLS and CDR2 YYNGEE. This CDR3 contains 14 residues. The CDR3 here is CASSGRGMNTEAFF. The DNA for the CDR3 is TGTGCCAGCAGCGGCCGGGGGATGAACACTGAAGCTTTCTTT. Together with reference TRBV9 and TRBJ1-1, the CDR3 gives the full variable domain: DSGVTQTPKHLITATGQRVTLRCSPRSGDLSVYWYQQSLDQGLQFLIQYYNGEERAKGNILERFSAQQFPDLHSELNLSSLELGDSALYFCASSGRGMNTEAFFGQGTRLTVV.

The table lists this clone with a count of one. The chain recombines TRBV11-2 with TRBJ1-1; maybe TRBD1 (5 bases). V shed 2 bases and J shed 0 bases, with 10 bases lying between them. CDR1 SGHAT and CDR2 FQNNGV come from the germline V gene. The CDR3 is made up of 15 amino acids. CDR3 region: CASSLSTGMNTEAFF. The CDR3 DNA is TGTGCCAGCAGCTTAAGCACAGGTATGAACACTGAAGCTTTCTTT.

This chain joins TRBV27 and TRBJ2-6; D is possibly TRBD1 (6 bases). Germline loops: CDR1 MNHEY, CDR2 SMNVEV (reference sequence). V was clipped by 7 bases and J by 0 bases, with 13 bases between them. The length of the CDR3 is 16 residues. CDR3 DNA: TGTGCCAGCAAAAGGACAGTCTCCTCTGGGGCCAACGTCCTGACTTTC. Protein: CASKRTVSSGANVLTF.

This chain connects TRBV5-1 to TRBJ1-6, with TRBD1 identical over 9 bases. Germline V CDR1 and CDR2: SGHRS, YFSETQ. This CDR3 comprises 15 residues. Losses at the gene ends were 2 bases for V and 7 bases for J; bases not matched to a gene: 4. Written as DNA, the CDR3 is TGCGCCAGCAGCTTTTGGACAGGGGACAATTCACCCCTCCACTTT. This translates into CASSFWTGDNSPLHF.

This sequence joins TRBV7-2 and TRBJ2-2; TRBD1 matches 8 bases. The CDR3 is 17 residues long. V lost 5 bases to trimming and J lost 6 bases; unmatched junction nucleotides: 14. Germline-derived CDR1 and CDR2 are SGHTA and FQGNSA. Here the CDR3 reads CASSPRTTGVAAGELFF. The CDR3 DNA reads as TGTGCCAGCAGCCCGCGAACGACAGGGGTGGCCGCCGGGGAGCTGTTTTTT.

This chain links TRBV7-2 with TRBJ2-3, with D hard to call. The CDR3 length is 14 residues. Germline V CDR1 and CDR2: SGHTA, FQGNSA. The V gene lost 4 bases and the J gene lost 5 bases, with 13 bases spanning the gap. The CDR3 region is CASSSNAAGDTQYF. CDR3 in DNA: TGTGCCAGCAGCTCTAATGCCGCCGGAGATACGCAGTATTTT.

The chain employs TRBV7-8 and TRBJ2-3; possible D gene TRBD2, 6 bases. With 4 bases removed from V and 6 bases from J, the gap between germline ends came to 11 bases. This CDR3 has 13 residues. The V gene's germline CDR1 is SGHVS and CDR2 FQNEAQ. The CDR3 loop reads CASSSGLSDTQYF. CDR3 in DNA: TGTGCCAGCAGCTCGGGACTTTCGGATACGCAGTATTTT.

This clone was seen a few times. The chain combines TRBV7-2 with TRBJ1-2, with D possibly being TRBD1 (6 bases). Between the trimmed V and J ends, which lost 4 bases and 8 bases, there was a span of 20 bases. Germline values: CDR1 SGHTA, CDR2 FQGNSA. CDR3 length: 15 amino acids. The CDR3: CASSSFRTGIGGYTF. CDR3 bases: TGTGCCAGCAGCTCGTTCCGTACAGGGATCGGAGGCTACACCTTC. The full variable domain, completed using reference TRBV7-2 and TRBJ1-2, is GAGVSQSPSNKVTEKGKDVELRCDPISGHTALYWYRQSLGQGLEFLIYFQGNSAPDKSGLPSDRFSAERTGGSVSTLTIQRTQQEDSAVYLCASSSFRTGIGGYTFGSGTRLTVV.

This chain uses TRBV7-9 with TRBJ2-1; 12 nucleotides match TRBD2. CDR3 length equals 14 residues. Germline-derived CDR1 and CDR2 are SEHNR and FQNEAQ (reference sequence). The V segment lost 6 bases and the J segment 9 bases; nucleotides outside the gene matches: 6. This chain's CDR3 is CASSRLAGVSEQFF. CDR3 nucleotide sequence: TGTGCCAGCAGTAGACTAGCGGGAGTAAGTGAGCAGTTCTTC.

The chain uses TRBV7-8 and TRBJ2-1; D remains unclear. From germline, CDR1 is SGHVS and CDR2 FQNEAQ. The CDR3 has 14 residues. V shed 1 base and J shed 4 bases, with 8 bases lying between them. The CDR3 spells CASSLGMRYNEQFF. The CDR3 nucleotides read TGTGCCAGCAGCTTAGGTATGCGGTACAATGAGCAGTTCTTC.

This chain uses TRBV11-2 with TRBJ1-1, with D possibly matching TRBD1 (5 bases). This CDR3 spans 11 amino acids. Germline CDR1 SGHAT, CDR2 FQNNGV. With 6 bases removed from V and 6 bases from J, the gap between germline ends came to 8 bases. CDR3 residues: CASSPGPEAFF. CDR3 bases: TGTGCCAGCAGTCCGGGGCCTGAAGCTTTCTTT.

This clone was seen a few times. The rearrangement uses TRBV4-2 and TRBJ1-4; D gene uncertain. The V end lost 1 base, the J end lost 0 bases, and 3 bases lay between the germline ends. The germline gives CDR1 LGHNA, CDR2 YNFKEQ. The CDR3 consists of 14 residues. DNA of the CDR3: TGTGCCAGCAGCCAAGGTGCAACTAATGAAAAACTGTTTTTT. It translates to CASSQGATNEKLFF.

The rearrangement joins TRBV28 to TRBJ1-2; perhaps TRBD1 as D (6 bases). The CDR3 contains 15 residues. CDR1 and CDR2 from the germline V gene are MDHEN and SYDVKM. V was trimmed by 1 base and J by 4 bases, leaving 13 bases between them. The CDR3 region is CASSLSRGGGYGYTF. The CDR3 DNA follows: TGTGCCAGCAGTTTATCCAGGGGAGGGGGCTATGGCTACACCTTC.

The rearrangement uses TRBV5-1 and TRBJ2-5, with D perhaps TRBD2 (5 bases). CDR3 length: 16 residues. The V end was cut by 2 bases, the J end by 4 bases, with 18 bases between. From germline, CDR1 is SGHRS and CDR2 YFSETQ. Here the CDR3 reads CASSFEGVQGVETQYF. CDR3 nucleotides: TGCGCCAGCAGCTTTGAGGGAGTCCAAGGTGTAGAGACCCAGTACTTC.